This is a list of T cell receptor beta chains from one sample in a study of shared clonotypes between healthy human individuals. TCRdb's table, derived via immunoSEQ multiplex PCR, lists solely in-frame clones and lacks some. The table lists about 1,800,000 clones, about 95% of them singletons, with 1% to 1.5% in the top ten. The specimen sequenced was naive CD8+ T cells sorted from blood. The source of these receptors is a man aged 18 to 30 in good health. The CDR3 runs from the conserved cysteine through the conserved F or W. Each record gives: D gene, V gene, J gene, clone size, CDR3 protein, CDR3 DNA. D genes are given only for firm matches. Only some rows state a clone size, as once, few, many or a class for expanded clones.

D: NA
V: TRBV27
J: TRBJ2-1
size: once
CDR3: CASSQTGTQQFF
DNA: TGTGCCAGCAGTCAAACCGGGACACAGCAGTTCTTC

D: NA
V: TRBV4-1
J: TRBJ2-1
size: NA
CDR3: CASSQDRGTGNEQFF
DNA: TGCGCCAGCAGCCAAGATCGGGGGACCGGGAATGAGCAGTTCTTC

D: NA
V: TRBV4-1
J: TRBJ1-5
size: NA
CDR3: CASSQEFGQPQHF
DNA: TGCGCCAGCAGCCAAGAGTTCGGGCAGCCCCAGCATTTT

D: TRBD2
V: TRBV7-8
J: TRBJ2-2
size: NA
CDR3: CASSFSGREGGSTGELFF
DNA: TGTGCCAGCAGCTTCAGCGGGAGAGAGGGCGGGAGCACCGGGGAGCTGTTTTTT

D: TRBD1
V: TRBV7-8
J: TRBJ2-3
size: NA
CDR3: CASSLETGGTDTQYF
DNA: TGTGCCAGCAGCTTGGAGACAGGGGGCACAGATACGCAGTATTTT

D: NA
V: TRBV7-9
J: TRBJ2-7
size: NA
CDR3: CASSPLTVYEQYF
DNA: TGTGCCAGCAGTCCTTTGACCGTCTACGAGCAGTACTTC

D: TRBD1
V: TRBV5-4
J: TRBJ1-2
size: NA
CDR3: CASSFTGGSNYGYTF
DNA: TGTGCCAGCAGTTTTACAGGGGGGTCTAACTATGGCTACACCTTC

D: TRBD1
V: TRBV4-1
J: TRBJ2-7
size: NA
CDR3: CASSYRTGFGEQYF
DNA: TGCGCCAGCAGCTATAGGACAGGGTTTGGCGAGCAGTACTTC

D: TRBD2
V: TRBV4-3
J: TRBJ2-7
size: NA
CDR3: CASSQAVASGALSYEQYF
DNA: TGCGCCAGCAGCCAAGCTGTCGCTAGCGGGGCCCTCTCCTACGAGCAGTACTTC

D: TRBD2
V: TRBV25-1
J: TRBJ2-1
size: NA
CDR3: CATRRGTSPYNEQFF
DNA: TGTGCCACCCGAAGGGGGACTAGTCCCTACAATGAGCAGTTCTTC